A selection of T cell receptor beta chains follows, all from one sample in a study of blood T cell repertoires in COVID-19. Sequencing was performed with immunoSEQ multiplex PCR; in TCRdb, only in-frame clones are kept and a portion is missing. The table lists 200,000 to 250,000 clones, about 88% of them singletons. Sample: peripheral blood. Receptors were obtained from a woman between 40 and 55 years old who had recovered from COVID-19. Both conserved end residues are part of each CDR3. Each record gives: CDR3 DNA, CDR3 protein, D gene, clone size, J gene, V gene. The D gene is left open where the match is weak. Clone size is given for some rows only: seen once, a few or many times, or a class if the clone is expanded.

CDR3 DNA: TGCGCCAGCAGCCCCCGGGACAGGGCGAGGTCTGGGGCCAACGTCCTGACTTTC
CDR3 protein: CASSPRDRARSGANVLTF
D gene: TRBD1
clone size: .
J gene: TRBJ2-6
V gene: TRBV4-1

CDR3 DNA: TGTGCCACCAGCAGAGGGGTTGGGACAGGGGGCTACGAGCAGTACTTC
CDR3 protein: CATSRGVGTGGYEQYF
D gene: TRBD1
clone size: .
J gene: TRBJ2-7
V gene: TRBV15

CDR3 DNA: TGTGCCAGCAGCCCCGCAGCGGGGGAGACCCAGTACTTC
CDR3 protein: CASSPAAGETQYF
D gene: TRBD2
clone size: few
J gene: TRBJ2-5
V gene: TRBV7-8

CDR3 DNA: TGTGCCAGTAGTATATTGGCAGGGGACGGTGGCGGGGAGCTGTTTTTT
CDR3 protein: CASSILAGDGGGELFF
D gene: .
clone size: few
J gene: TRBJ2-2
V gene: TRBV19

CDR3 DNA: TGTGCCAGCAGCCCTTCGCAGGCACATAATTCACCCCTCCACTTT
CDR3 protein: CASSPSQAHNSPLHF
D gene: .
clone size: .
J gene: TRBJ1-6
V gene: TRBV27

CDR3 DNA: TGTGCCAGCAGCTCCGTGCAGGGTATCCACGAGCAGTACTTC
CDR3 protein: CASSSVQGIHEQYF
D gene: .
clone size: .
J gene: TRBJ2-7
V gene: TRBV7-9

CDR3 DNA: TGTGCCAGCAGCCCTCGGGTACAGGCCTTTGCCAAAAACATTCAGTACTTC
CDR3 protein: CASSPRVQAFAKNIQYF
D gene: .
clone size: once
J gene: TRBJ2-4
V gene: TRBV3-1/TRBV3-2

CDR3 DNA: TGTGCCAGCAGCCACGAGCCGGGACAGGGTGACTCTGGGGCCAACGTCCTGACTTTC
CDR3 protein: CASSHEPGQGDSGANVLTF
D gene: .
clone size: .
J gene: TRBJ2-6
V gene: TRBV21-1

CDR3 DNA: TGTGCCAGCAGCCCGGGGCCGGGACAGGGCGCCTACGAGCAGTACTTC
CDR3 protein: CASSPGPGQGAYEQYF
D gene: TRBD1
clone size: once
J gene: TRBJ2-7
V gene: TRBV7-9

CDR3 DNA: TGTGCCACCAGTGATAGGGAGTGGGAGACCCAGTACTTC
CDR3 protein: CATSDREWETQYF
D gene: .
clone size: .
J gene: TRBJ2-5
V gene: TRBV24-1

CDR3 DNA: TGTGCCACCAGCAGAGGTGGGGCAGGGCCAGGTGAAAAACTGTTTTTT
CDR3 protein: CATSRGGAGPGEKLFF
D gene: .
clone size: .
J gene: TRBJ1-4
V gene: TRBV15

CDR3 DNA: TGTGCCAGCAGCTTGGGACTAGCGGGCCCTACAGATACGCAGTATTTT
CDR3 protein: CASSLGLAGPTDTQYF
D gene: TRBD2
clone size: .
J gene: TRBJ2-3
V gene: TRBV5-8

CDR3 DNA: TGTGCCAGCAGCGGCGGTGTTGGGAGGAACACTGAAGCTTTCTTT
CDR3 protein: CASSGGVGRNTEAFF
D gene: .
clone size: .
J gene: TRBJ1-1
V gene: TRBV5-4

CDR3 DNA: TGTGCCAGCAGTGGGTCGGGGAACTATGGCTACACCTTC
CDR3 protein: CASSGSGNYGYTF
D gene: .
clone size: .
J gene: TRBJ1-2
V gene: TRBV2

CDR3 DNA: TGTGCCAGCAGCTACCGGGGGGACTTAGGTAAAGCTTTCTTT
CDR3 protein: CASSYRGDLGKAFF
D gene: .
clone size: .
J gene: TRBJ1-1
V gene: TRBV25-1

CDR3 DNA: TGTGCCAGCAGCCAAGATTACGTGGGGACTAGTACACACAATGAGCAGTTCTTC
CDR3 protein: CASSQDYVGTSTHNEQFF
D gene: TRBD2
clone size: .
J gene: TRBJ2-1
V gene: TRBV4-2

CDR3 DNA: TGCGCCAGCAGCCAAGCAGGTTCTCAGCCCCAGCATTTT
CDR3 protein: CASSQAGSQPQHF
D gene: .
clone size: once
J gene: TRBJ1-5
V gene: TRBV4-1

CDR3 DNA: TGTGCCAGCAGCTATAGACTAGCGGGGCCAGCCTACGAGCAGTACTTC
CDR3 protein: CASSYRLAGPAYEQYF
D gene: TRBD2
clone size: .
J gene: TRBJ2-7
V gene: TRBV11-1

CDR3 DNA: TGTGCCAGCAGCTTCCTAGCGGGGGGGCTTCGAGATACGCAGTATTTT
CDR3 protein: CASSFLAGGLRDTQYF
D gene: TRBD2
clone size: .
J gene: TRBJ2-3
V gene: TRBV11-2

CDR3 DNA: TGCGCCAGCAGCCAGCTACTAGCGGGACTTTACGAGCAGTACTTC
CDR3 protein: CASSQLLAGLYEQYF
D gene: TRBD2
clone size: .
J gene: TRBJ2-7
V gene: TRBV4-3

CDR3 DNA: TGTGCCAGCAGTGAATTTGGGACAGGGATTATGAACACTGAAGCTTTCTTT
CDR3 protein: CASSEFGTGIMNTEAFF
D gene: TRBD1
clone size: .
J gene: TRBJ1-1
V gene: TRBV6-1

CDR3 DNA: TGTGCCACGGGACTAGCGGACTCAGATACGCAGTATTTT
CDR3 protein: CATGLADSDTQYF
D gene: TRBD2
clone size: .
J gene: TRBJ2-3
V gene: TRBV10-3

CDR3 DNA: TGTGCCAGCAGCAATAGCGGGGGGGCGGTCACCGGGGAGCTGTTTTTT
CDR3 protein: CASSNSGGAVTGELFF
D gene: TRBD2
clone size: .
J gene: TRBJ2-2
V gene: TRBV9

CDR3 DNA: TGTGCCATCAGTGAGTCTACACAGAGTTCCCTTTCCTATGGCTACACCTTC
CDR3 protein: CAISESTQSSLSYGYTF
D gene: .
clone size: .
J gene: TRBJ1-2
V gene: TRBV10-3

CDR3 DNA: TGTGCCACCAGTGATTTGACAGGGGACGAGGGGAATGAGCAGTTCTTC
CDR3 protein: CATSDLTGDEGNEQFF
D gene: TRBD1
clone size: .
J gene: TRBJ2-1
V gene: TRBV24-1

CDR3 DNA: TGTGCCAGCAGCCAAGGACTAGCGGCCTCCTACGAGCAGTACTTC
CDR3 protein: CASSQGLAASYEQYF
D gene: TRBD2
clone size: .
J gene: TRBJ2-7
V gene: TRBV3-1/TRBV3-2

CDR3 DNA: TGCGCCAGCAGCCAAGAGGGGAGATGGACAGATACGCAGTATTTT
CDR3 protein: CASSQEGRWTDTQYF
D gene: .
clone size: .
J gene: TRBJ2-3
V gene: TRBV4-3

CDR3 DNA: TGTGCCAGCAGCCCCCGAGGGCTAGCGAGCTCCTACAATGAGCAGTTCTTC
CDR3 protein: CASSPRGLASSYNEQFF
D gene: .
clone size: .
J gene: TRBJ2-1
V gene: TRBV3-1/TRBV3-2

CDR3 DNA: TGCACCAGCAGCCAGCCAGGGGCCAACTCCTACAATGAGCAGTTCTTC
CDR3 protein: CTSSQPGANSYNEQFF
D gene: .
clone size: .
J gene: TRBJ2-1
V gene: TRBV1

CDR3 DNA: TGTGCCAGCAGTTACGGGCAGGGGGCAGGAGGCTACACCTTC
CDR3 protein: CASSYGQGAGGYTF
D gene: TRBD1
clone size: once
J gene: TRBJ1-2
V gene: TRBV6-6

CDR3 DNA: TGTGCCAGCAGCCACGACAGGGGTGATCATAGCAATCAGCCCCAGCATTTT
CDR3 protein: CASSHDRGDHSNQPQHF
D gene: TRBD1
clone size: .
J gene: TRBJ1-5
V gene: TRBV7-9

CDR3 DNA: TGTGCCAGCACCGGACAGGGGCTTCTAGGCAATGAGCAGTTCTTC
CDR3 protein: CASTGQGLLGNEQFF
D gene: TRBD1
clone size: .
J gene: TRBJ2-1
V gene: TRBV6-5

CDR3 DNA: TGTGCCAGTAAGCGGCGGGACCGCACAGATACGCAGTATTTT
CDR3 protein: CASKRRDRTDTQYF
D gene: .
clone size: once
J gene: TRBJ2-3
V gene: TRBV19

CDR3 DNA: TGTGCCAGCAGCCATCGGACTAGCGGGGATGCCTACGAGCAGTACTTC
CDR3 protein: CASSHRTSGDAYEQYF
D gene: TRBD2
clone size: few
J gene: TRBJ2-7
V gene: TRBV4-2

CDR3 DNA: TGTGCCAGCAGTCTCAGCGGGGGGAGCACAGATACGCAGTATTTT
CDR3 protein: CASSLSGGSTDTQYF
D gene: TRBD2
clone size: .
J gene: TRBJ2-3
V gene: TRBV2

CDR3 DNA: TGTGCCACCAAGTCCAGCGGGGGGGGAGAGACCCAGTACTTC
CDR3 protein: CATKSSGGGETQYF
D gene: TRBD2
clone size: once
J gene: TRBJ2-5
V gene: TRBV24-1

CDR3 DNA: TGTGCCAGCAGCTTAACCCCGGACAGGACCTACGAGCAGTACTTC
CDR3 protein: CASSLTPDRTYEQYF
D gene: TRBD1
clone size: .
J gene: TRBJ2-7
V gene: TRBV7-3

CDR3 DNA: TGCAGCGTTGAACCGGGGTACGGGGAGACCCAGTACTTC
CDR3 protein: CSVEPGYGETQYF
D gene: .
clone size: .
J gene: TRBJ2-5
V gene: TRBV29-1

CDR3 DNA: TGTGCCAGCAGCCGGGGGGTCGGCCAAGAGACCCAGTACTTC
CDR3 protein: CASSRGVGQETQYF
D gene: TRBD2
clone size: .
J gene: TRBJ2-5
V gene: TRBV7-3

CDR3 DNA: TGTGCCAGCAGCCGGAACCGACAGGGCATGGGTGGAAACACCATATATTTT
CDR3 protein: CASSRNRQGMGGNTIYF
D gene: TRBD1
clone size: .
J gene: TRBJ1-3
V gene: TRBV6-2/TRBV6-3

CDR3 DNA: TGTGCCAGCAGGTGGGGACAGTCTAATTCACCCCTCCACTTT
CDR3 protein: CASRWGQSNSPLHF
D gene: TRBD1
clone size: .
J gene: TRBJ1-6
V gene: TRBV5-6

CDR3 DNA: TGTGCCTGGAGTGCCTTTATTAGCAATCAGCCCCAGCATTTT
CDR3 protein: CAWSAFISNQPQHF
D gene: .
clone size: .
J gene: TRBJ1-5
V gene: TRBV30

CDR3 DNA: TGTGCCAGCAGTTACGGACTCACCGGCGACTATGGCTACACCTTC
CDR3 protein: CASSYGLTGDYGYTF
D gene: .
clone size: once
J gene: TRBJ1-2
V gene: TRBV6-2/TRBV6-3

CDR3 DNA: TGTGCCAGCAGCTTAAAACAGGGGGCGCAAACAGATACGCAGTATTTT
CDR3 protein: CASSLKQGAQTDTQYF
D gene: TRBD1
clone size: once
J gene: TRBJ2-3
V gene: TRBV7-2

CDR3 DNA: TGTGCCAGCAGCAAAGTGGCAGGGGCGATAGTCAATGAGCAGTTCTTC
CDR3 protein: CASSKVAGAIVNEQFF
D gene: .
clone size: .
J gene: TRBJ2-1
V gene: TRBV28

CDR3 DNA: TGTGCCAGCAGTTTGAGGGGGGGTAGCAATCAGCCCCAGCATTTT
CDR3 protein: CASSLRGGSNQPQHF
D gene: .
clone size: .
J gene: TRBJ1-5
V gene: TRBV28

CDR3 DNA: TGTGCCAGCAGCCCCAGGGGGGCCAGGGAGCTGTTTTTT
CDR3 protein: CASSPRGARELFF
D gene: .
clone size: .
J gene: TRBJ2-2
V gene: TRBV5-8

CDR3 DNA: TGTGCCAGCACCCCGAGGCAGGGATTTGGTGGCTACACCTTC
CDR3 protein: CASTPRQGFGGYTF
D gene: .
clone size: .
J gene: TRBJ1-2
V gene: TRBV7-2

CDR3 DNA: TGTGCCAGCAGCCCCCTTGGACAGCGTAACTATGGCTACACCTTC
CDR3 protein: CASSPLGQRNYGYTF
D gene: .
clone size: .
J gene: TRBJ1-2
V gene: TRBV11-1

CDR3 DNA: TGTGCCAGCAGCTTGGGGACTGGCGGGAGTCTCTATGAGCAGTTCTTC
CDR3 protein: CASSLGTGGSLYEQFF
D gene: TRBD2
clone size: .
J gene: TRBJ2-1
V gene: TRBV5-4

CDR3 DNA: TGTGCCAGTAGCCCTAGTCGGTGGGACACCGGGGAGCTGTTTTTT
CDR3 protein: CASSPSRWDTGELFF
D gene: .
clone size: .
J gene: TRBJ2-2
V gene: TRBV19

CDR3 DNA: TGTGCCAGCAGCCCTGGGACTAGCGGGCCCTCCTACAATGAGCAGTTCTTC
CDR3 protein: CASSPGTSGPSYNEQFF
D gene: TRBD2
clone size: .
J gene: TRBJ2-1
V gene: TRBV5-5

CDR3 DNA: TGTGCCAGCAGCGACCGGACAGGGTATCAGCCCCAGCATTTT
CDR3 protein: CASSDRTGYQPQHF
D gene: TRBD1
clone size: .
J gene: TRBJ1-5
V gene: TRBV5-8

CDR3 DNA: TGTGCCAGCAGCGTAGGAGGGTTAGGAGAGACCCAGTACTTC
CDR3 protein: CASSVGGLGETQYF
D gene: .
clone size: .
J gene: TRBJ2-5
V gene: TRBV9

CDR3 DNA: TGTGCCAGCACCCTTTTTGGGGACAAGGCTAACTATGGCTACACCTTC
CDR3 protein: CASTLFGDKANYGYTF
D gene: .
clone size: .
J gene: TRBJ1-2
V gene: TRBV28